These 29 T cell receptor beta chains came from one sample sequenced in a study of blood T cell repertoires in COVID-19. Sequenced by immunoSEQ multiplex PCR; TCRdb stores in-frame clones only, minus some. The sample lists approximately 24,000 clones; about four fifths were seen once. Sequencing was performed on peripheral blood. Receptor source: a human donor in a cohort sampled during active COVID-19.

The chain carries TRBV25-1 and TRBJ1-4, with TRBD1 matching 10 bases. Germline CDR1 is MGHDK and CDR2 is SYGVNS. This CDR3 is built from 13 residues. J was trimmed by 7 bases and V by 6 bases; bases with no gene match: 2. DNA for the CDR3: TGTGCCAGCAGCGGGACAGGGGCTGAAAAACTGTTTTTT. Its translation is CASSGTGAEKLFF.

The rearrangement uses TRBV27 and TRBJ2-7; D may be TRBD1 (5 bases). V lost 2 bases, J lost 5 bases, and 13 bases lay in between. The length of the CDR3 is 14 residues. CDR1 MNHEY and CDR2 SMNVEV come from the germline V gene (reference sequence). CDR3 protein: CASSLQGLLNEQYF. The CDR3 bases are TGTGCCAGCAGTTTACAGGGTCTACTGAACGAGCAGTACTTC.

This clone was observed a handful of times. The chain is built from TRBV29-1 and TRBJ1-2, with 8 bases fitting TRBD1. CDR3 length: 14 amino acids. The V gene end was trimmed by 2 bases and the J gene end by 4 bases; junction bases not matched to a gene: 6. Germline lookup yields CDR1 SQVTM and CDR2 ANQGSEA. CDR3 sequence reads: CSVEKRQGLYGYTF. CDR3 DNA: TGCAGCGTTGAAAAGAGACAGGGGCTCTATGGCTACACCTTC.

The chain uses TRBV7-9 and TRBJ1-2, with D maybe TRBD1 (5 bases). Germline CDR1 is SEHNR and CDR2 is FQNEAQ (reference sequence). Trimming took 5 bases from V and 2 from J, leaving 18 bases between them. The length of the CDR3 is 16 residues. The CDR3 coding sequence is TGTGCCAGCAGCCCGTCGACAGTACTAACCAACTATGGCTACACCTTC. This encodes CASSPSTVLTNYGYTF.

The chain joins TRBV24-1 to TRBJ2-1, with 7 positions matching TRBD2. Germline-derived CDR1 and CDR2 are KGHDR and SFDVKD. The CDR3 loop spans 15 amino acids. Trimming removed 3 bases from V and 7 bases from J; junction bases left unmatched: 8. CDR3 DNA sequence: TGTGCCACCAGTGATCAGCGGGCGGGGGAGAATGAGCAGTTCTTC. This codes for CATSDQRAGENEQFF.

This clone was observed a single time. The chain recombines TRBV7-2 with TRBJ2-2; 8 nucleotides line up with TRBD2. Germline V CDR1 and CDR2: SGHTA, FQGNSA. This CDR3 has 14 amino acids. V was pared by 2 bases and J by 5 bases, with 1 base of the junction left unmatched. This CDR3 is CASSLTGGTGELFF. The DNA for the CDR3 is TGTGCCAGCAGCTTAACGGGGGGGACCGGGGAGCTGTTTTTT.

The chain has TRBV28 and TRBJ2-1; 7 nucleotides align to TRBD1. The germline gives CDR1 MDHEN, CDR2 SYDVKM. With 3 bases clipped from V and 2 bases from J, the junction kept 4 bases outside the gene matches. This CDR3 is 15 amino acids long. CDR3 in DNA: TGTGCCAGCAGTTTGGCCGGGACAGCCTACAATGAGCAGTTCTTC. It translates to CASSLAGTAYNEQFF.

This chain uses TRBV4-3 with TRBJ2-6; 9 bases match TRBD1. Germline CDR1 is LGHNA and CDR2 is YSLEER. CDR3 length: 18 residues. The V and J ends lost 1 base and 0 bases, in that order; junction bases with no gene match: 4. The CDR3 bases are TGCGCCAGCAGCCAAGGGACAGGGGAACTCTCTGGGGCCAACGTCCTGACTTTC. As protein: CASSQGTGELSGANVLTF.

The genes are TRBV6-5 and TRBJ1-5, with 7 bases aligning to TRBD1. J lost 2 bases, V lost 6 bases, and 4 bases had no gene match. The CDR3 is 14 residues long. CDR1 is MNHEY and CDR2 is SVGAGI in the germline V gene. CDR3 coding DNA: TGTGCCAGCAGGCCCACAGGGGGCAATCAGCCCCAGCATTTT. Its translation is CASRPTGGNQPQHF.

This chain joins TRBV5-1 and TRBJ1-3; weak D call: TRBD1 (5 bases). The CDR3 is made up of 16 amino acids. Germline-derived CDR1 and CDR2 are SGHRS and YFSETQ. The V end lost 0 bases, the J end lost 4 bases, and 14 bases lay between the germline ends. CDR3 nucleotide sequence: TGCGCCAGCAGCTTGGAAGTCGGGGGTTCGGGAAACACCATATATTTT. Its protein product is CASSLEVGGSGNTIYF.

The chain links TRBV2 to TRBJ2-7; 7 bases match TRBD1. The ends lost 8 bases at V and 0 bases at J; junction bases unmatched: 16. This CDR3 has 17 amino acids. The germline CDR1 and CDR2 sequences are SNHLY and FYNNEI. CDR3 amino acids: CASRGLNPGQLSYEQYF. The CDR3 nucleotides are TGTGCCAGCCGGGGCCTAAACCCGGGACAGCTCTCCTACGAGCAGTACTTC.

This sequence joins TRBV18 and TRBJ2-3; the D gene is possibly TRBD2 (5 bases). Germline V gene data show CDR1 as KGHSH and CDR2 as LQKENI. Trimming pared 2 bases from V and 6 bases from J, leaving 9 bases between. The CDR3 runs 13 residues. CDR3 amino acids: CASSPNSGDTQYF. CDR3 in DNA: TGTGCCAGCTCACCAAACAGCGGCGATACGCAGTATTTT.

The V and J genes are TRBV9 and TRBJ1-1, with D uncertain. With 0 bases removed from V and 1 base from J, the gap between germline ends came to 7 bases. This CDR3 spans 14 amino acids. Germline CDR1 is SGDLS and CDR2 is YYNGEE. The CDR3 sequence is CASSVATRNTEAFF. In nucleotides, the CDR3 is TGTGCCAGCAGCGTAGCGACACGGAACACTGAAGCTTTCTTT.

The rearrangement links TRBV7-8 to TRBJ2-3; TRBD1 matches at 8 bases. CDR3 length: 15 residues. V lost 0 bases, J lost 4 bases, and 3 bases stayed unmatched. CDR1 and CDR2 from the germline V gene are SGHVS and FQNEAQ. CDR3 region: CASSLARGRSDTQYF. The CDR3 DNA reads TGTGCCAGCAGCTTAGCCAGGGGGCGCTCAGATACGCAGTATTTT.

DNA for the CDR3: TGTGCCAGCAGCCTCTTAGGGGGTAGCGGGGGGATTTACAATGAGCAGTTCTTC. This encodes CASSLLGGSGGIYNEQFF. The chain couples TRBV9 to TRBJ2-1; 10 positions agree with TRBD2. Germline V lookup: CDR1 SGDLS, CDR2 YYNGEE. The CDR3 length is 18 residues. J lost 4 bases, V lost 4 bases, and 14 bases had no gene match.

This clone was detected many times. This specimen includes other DNA sequences encoding the same CDR3. The J gene is TRBJ2-1, the V gene TRBV6-6; D is ambiguous. V shed 2 bases and J shed 7 bases, with 6 bases lying between them. The length of the CDR3 is 12 residues. Germline V gives CDR1 MNHNY, CDR2 SVGAGI (reference sequence). The CDR3 coding sequence is TGTGCCAGCAGTTACAGTCGGAATGAGCAGTTCTTC. It encodes CASSYSRNEQFF.

The chain employs TRBV18 and TRBJ1-4, with 12 bases that match TRBD1. Unmatched junction bases numbered 6, after V lost 3 bases and J lost 4 bases. CDR1 and CDR2 (germline): KGHSH, LQKENI. This CDR3 comprises 17 residues. This chain's CDR3 is CASSPGTGGYGNEKLFF. CDR3 DNA: TGTGCCAGCTCACCCGGGACAGGGGGCTACGGTAATGAAAAACTGTTTTTT.

This rearrangement joins TRBV4-2 to TRBJ2-4, with 16 bases matching TRBD2. Germline trimming cut 0 bases from V and 3 bases from J; bases unmatched to any gene: 8. The germline V gene has CDR1 LGHNA and CDR2 YNFKEQ. CDR3 length: 20 amino acids. The CDR3 spells CASSQDGTSGGAPDKNIQYF. The DNA for the CDR3 is TGTGCCAGCAGCCAAGATGGGACTAGCGGGGGGGCCCCAGACAAAAACATTCAGTACTTC.

J is TRBJ2-7 and V is TRBV5-6; TRBD1 matches 9 bases. Germline trimming cut 2 bases from V and 5 bases from J; bases unmatched to any gene: 11. The V gene's germline CDR1 is SGHDT and CDR2 YYEEEE. CDR3 size: 16 residues. CDR3 coding DNA: TGTGCCAGCAGCTTCTGGGGACAGGGCCTAGGGGACGAGCAGTACTTC. Protein sequence: CASSFWGQGLGDEQYF.

V usage is TRBV19 and J usage is TRBJ2-6; 9 nucleotides line up with TRBD2. This CDR3 region has 17 residues. With 2 bases clipped from V and 2 bases from J, the junction kept 4 bases outside the gene matches. CDR1 is LNHDA and CDR2 is SQIVND in the germline V gene (reference sequence). DNA for the CDR3: TGTGCCAGTAGTATATTTGGCGGGGGGGCTGGGGCCAACGTCCTGACTTTC. Its protein product is CASSIFGGGAGANVLTF.

This clone turned up a few times. The rearrangement links TRBV19 to TRBJ2-4, with 10 bases aligning to TRBD1. The CDR3 is 16 residues long. From germline, CDR1 is LNHDA and CDR2 SQIVND (reference sequence). V lost 5 bases, J lost 2 bases, and 6 bases stayed unmatched. The CDR3 region is CASSSGDRGTKNIQYF. The CDR3 coding sequence is TGTGCCAGTAGTTCAGGGGACAGGGGTACCAAAAACATTCAGTACTTC. Looking up the rest from reference TRBV19 and TRBJ2-4 gives the full variable domain: DGGITQSPKYLFRKEGQNVTLSCEQNLNHDAMYWYRQDPGQGLRLIYYSQIVNDFQKGDIAEGYSVSREKKESFPLTVTSAQKNPTAFYLCASSSGDRGTKNIQYFGAGTRLSVL.

The chain links TRBV11-2 to TRBJ2-7, with D possibly being TRBD2 (6 bases). The CDR3 covers 12 residues. Germline-derived CDR1 and CDR2 are SGHAT and FQNNGV. Trimming removed 5 bases at V and 9 bases at J, with 14 bases between. The CDR3 nucleotides read TGTGCCAGCAGCCCGACTAGTAAGGGGCAGTACTTC. Translated: CASSPTSKGQYF. Complete variable domain (other parts from reference TRBV11-2 and TRBJ2-7): EAGVAQSPRYKIIEKRQSVAFWCNPISGHATLYWYQQILGQGPKLLIQFQNNGVVDDSQLPKDRFSAERLKGVDSTLKIQPAKLEDSAVYLCASSPTSKGQYFGPGTRLTVT.

The rearrangement joins TRBV5-4 to TRBJ2-7, with a weak D call TRBD1 (6 bases). Germline values: CDR1 SGHNT, CDR2 YYREEE (reference sequence). The CDR3 is made up of 14 amino acids. Trimming left V 0 bases short and J 2 bases short, with 9 bases between. CDR3 sequence (DNA): TGTGCCAGCAGCTTGGGACAGGACCCCTACGAGCAGTACTTC. It specifies CASSLGQDPYEQYF.

J is TRBJ2-1 and V is TRBV6-1, with TRBD1 matching 8 bases. The CDR3 contains 16 residues. From germline, CDR1 is MNHNS and CDR2 SASEGT. V trimming: 4 bases; J trimming: 8 bases; junction bases outside the gene matches: 13. CDR3 coding DNA: TGTGCCAGCAGTGTAGACTTCAGGGGGCTTAAGGATGAGCAGTTCTTC. Translated, it gives CASSVDFRGLKDEQFF.

J is TRBJ2-7 and V is TRBV7-9; 9 nucleotides match TRBD2. Looked up from germline, CDR1 is SEHNR and CDR2 is FQNEAQ (reference sequence). This CDR3 is built from 16 residues. Germline trimming cut 5 bases from V and 2 bases from J; bases unmatched to any gene: 10. CDR3 nucleotides: TGTGCCAGCAGCGGAAAGCCGGGACTAGCCGCCTACGAGCAGTACTTC. Protein product: CASSGKPGLAAYEQYF.

The rearrangement links TRBV7-2 to TRBJ2-1, with 11 bases lining up with TRBD2. The CDR3 is 15 amino acids. Germline V lookup: CDR1 SGHTA, CDR2 FQGNSA. Trimming cost V 5 bases and J 3 bases; bases outside gene matches: 3. DNA of the CDR3: TGTGCCAGCAGCCCCGGGACTAGCGGCTACAATGAGCAGTTCTTC. Its protein is CASSPGTSGYNEQFF. The full variable domain, rest sourced from reference TRBV7-2 and TRBJ2-1, is GAGVSQSPSNKVTEKGKDVELRCDPISGHTALYWYRQSLGQGLEFLIYFQGNSAPDKSGLPSDRFSAERTGGSVSTLTIQRTQQEDSAVYLCASSPGTSGYNEQFFGPGTRLTVL.

The CDR3 sequence is CASSPQVSSGDYGYTF. CDR3 nucleotide sequence: TGTGCCAGCTCACCACAGGTCTCCTCCGGGGACTATGGCTACACCTTC. The chain recombines TRBV18 with TRBJ1-2; D is unclear. The V gene's germline CDR1 is KGHSH and CDR2 LQKENI. The CDR3 covers 16 residues. V was cut by 1 base and J by 3 bases, with 15 bases left in between.

This clone turned up a few times. This chain links TRBV5-5 with TRBJ2-7; possibly TRBD2 for D (6 bases). CDR3 length: 15 residues. Between the trimmed V and J ends, which lost 4 bases and 3 bases, there was a span of 17 bases. In germline, CDR1 is SGHKS, CDR2 YYEKEE (reference sequence). CDR3 in DNA: TGTGCCAGCAGCCCCAGTTCAAAAGCGGGCTACGAGCAGTACTTC. This encodes CASSPSSKAGYEQYF.

V usage is TRBV4-3 and J usage is TRBJ2-7; TRBD2 matches at 8 bases. Trimming at V came to 4 bases and at J to 2 bases, leaving 25 bases not matched to a gene. This CDR3 comprises 21 residues. CDR1 LGHNA and CDR2 YSLEER come from the germline V gene. As DNA, the CDR3 is TGCGCCAGCAGCCCATTCGGACCCGGGGGGTTTGGCGGGGGGCCAACCTACGAGCAGTACTTC. Protein: CASSPFGPGGFGGGPTYEQYF.